The 22 T cell receptor beta chains below all came from one sample that was sequenced in a study of radiotherapy plus CTLA-4 blockade in lung cancer. Sequencing used immunoSEQ multiplex PCR; TCRdb keeps in-frame clones, though not all of them. The table has approximately 47,000 clones, more than 75% seen once; the top ten hold approximately 3.6%. The material was peripheral blood, obtained from a patient treated with radiotherapy plus ipilimumab. The receptors originated from a human donor with non-small cell lung cancer who had stable disease on radiotherapy plus ipilimumab.

This chain joins TRBV18 and TRBJ1-3, with D possibly TRBD1 on 6 matching bases. Germline V lookup: CDR1 KGHSH, CDR2 LQKENI. The length of the CDR3 is 16 residues. Trimming pared 1 base from V and 2 bases from J, leaving 12 bases between. The CDR3 spells CASSPRSGDPGNTIYF. The CDR3 nucleotides read TGTGCCAGCTCACCACGATCAGGGGACCCTGGAAACACCATATATTTT.

This clone was found once. The DNA for the CDR3 is TGCGCCAGCAGCCAAGATTTCCGGCGTGAAGGAGGATATGGCTACACCTTC. Protein: CASSQDFRREGGYGYTF. The chain employs TRBV4-3 and TRBJ1-2, with D unresolved. The V end lost 0 bases, the J end lost 5 bases, and 19 bases lay between the germline ends. The CDR3 loop spans 17 amino acids. From germline, CDR1 is LGHNA and CDR2 YSLEER.

The rearrangement uses TRBV4-3 and TRBJ2-7; 9 bases fit TRBD2. The CDR3 extends over 17 amino acids. CDR1 and CDR2 from the germline V gene are LGHNA and YSLEER. V lost 1 base to trimming and J lost 4 bases; unmatched junction nucleotides: 11. Here the CDR3 reads CASSQVFSLAGLYEQYF. CDR3 coding DNA: TGCGCCAGCAGCCAAGTTTTCAGCCTAGCGGGACTGTACGAGCAGTACTTC.

This chain joins TRBV7-6 and TRBJ2-1, with a tentative D call TRBD1 (7 bases). This CDR3 comprises 16 residues. The V and J ends lost 2 bases and 0 bases respectively, with 11 bases between them. Germline assignment: CDR1 SGHVS and CDR2 FNYEAQ. CDR3 amino acids: CASSLTGDSSYNEQFF. DNA of the CDR3: TGTGCCAGCAGCTTAACGGGGGACAGCTCCTACAATGAGCAGTTCTTC.

V and J are TRBV6-4 and TRBJ2-1; a possible D gene is TRBD1 (5 bases). The CDR3 has 14 amino acids. With 4 bases removed from V and 6 bases from J, the gap between germline ends came to 13 bases. Germline CDR1 reads MRHNA; CDR2 reads SNTAGT. The CDR3 DNA sequence: TGTGCCAGCAGTGTAAGAGGACAAGCCAATGAGCAGTTCTTC. This gives the protein CASSVRGQANEQFF.

Worth noting for this clone: The identical CDR3 is also encoded by other nucleotide sequences in the sample. The V call is TRBV7-2, the J call TRBJ2-2; D call uncertain. Between the trimmed V and J ends, which lost 1 base and 0 bases, there was a span of 6 bases. Germline assignment: CDR1 SGHTA and CDR2 FQGNSA. This CDR3 spans 15 amino acids. The CDR3 DNA is TGTGCCAGCAGCTTAGTGCGGACGAACACCGGGGAGCTGTTTTTT. Its translation is CASSLVRTNTGELFF.

The chain joins TRBV4-2 to TRBJ1-5; TRBD1 aligns across 9 bases. There are 14 residues in the CDR3. After removal of 5 bases from V and 5 bases from J, the junction contained 4 bases not matched to a gene. Germline V gene lookup returns CDR1 LGHNA and CDR2 YNFKEQ. The CDR3 here is CASSGDRADQPQHF. The CDR3 bases are TGTGCCAGCAGCGGGGACAGGGCGGATCAGCCCCAGCATTTT.

J is TRBJ2-7 and V is TRBV29-1, with TRBD1 matching 7 bases. This CDR3 contains 13 residues. The germline V gene has CDR1 SQVTM and CDR2 ANQGSEA. J lost 3 bases, V lost 7 bases, and 9 bases had no gene match. CDR3 sequence: CSATGVIGYEQYF. The CDR3 bases are TGCAGCGCTACAGGGGTGATAGGCTACGAGCAGTACTTC.

The sample holds a few counts of this clone. The chain has TRBV19 and TRBJ2-1; D not certain. Germline V gene lookup returns CDR1 LNHDA and CDR2 SQIVND (reference sequence). V was cut by 7 bases and J by 2 bases, with 9 bases left in between. The CDR3 has 13 residues. Here the CDR3 DNA reads TGTGCCAGTAACCCTGGCCCCTACAATGAGCAGTTCTTC. Its translation is CASNPGPYNEQFF.

The rearrangement links TRBV4-3 to TRBJ1-2; no definite D call. Germline lookup yields CDR1 LGHNA and CDR2 YSLEER. The CDR3 length is 16 residues. V was cut by 3 bases and J by 4 bases, with 18 bases left in between. CDR3 coding DNA: TGCGCCAGCAGCCAGGATCGTCAGGAGGTTGTCTATGGCTACACCTTC. Translated: CASSQDRQEVVYGYTF.

V is TRBV7-9 and J is TRBJ2-3, with TRBD1 as a possible D gene (5 bases). Germline CDR1 reads SEHNR; CDR2 reads FQNEAQ (reference sequence). This CDR3 is 17 amino acids long. Trimming took 1 base from V and 0 from J, leaving 14 bases between them. The CDR3: CASSLGGHTYSTDTQYF. The CDR3 DNA reads TGTGCCAGCAGCTTAGGCGGACACACTTATAGCACAGATACGCAGTATTTT.

V usage is TRBV6-1 and J usage is TRBJ2-2, with 8 bases lining up with TRBD1. The CDR3 length is 15 residues. After removal of 4 bases from V and 0 bases from J, the junction contained 1 base not matched to a gene. Germline CDR1 and CDR2: MNHNS and SASEGT. The CDR3 loop is CASSGQGSNTGELFF. The CDR3 DNA is TGTGCCAGCAGTGGACAGGGGTCGAACACCGGGGAGCTGTTTTTT.

The rearrangement links TRBV5-4 to TRBJ1-2; tentatively, D is TRBD1 (6 bases). Trimming removed 0 bases from V and 5 bases from J, with 17 bases in between. The germline V gene encodes CDR1 SGHNT and CDR2 YYREEE (reference sequence). This CDR3 is 16 amino acids long. CDR3 region: CASSLARDTALYGYTF. CDR3 DNA: TGTGCCAGCAGCTTGGCCCGGGACACTGCACTATATGGCTACACCTTC. The variable domain in full, completed from reference TRBV5-4 and TRBJ1-2, reads ETGVTQSPTHLIKTRGQQVTLRCSSQSGHNTVSWYQQALGQGPQFIFQYYREEENGRGNFPPRFSGLQFPNYSSELNVNALELDDSALYLCASSLARDTALYGYTFGSGTRLTVV.

The V call is TRBV10-3, the J call TRBJ2-1; the match to TRBD1 covers 9 bases. The CDR3 sequence is 17 residues long. Looked up from germline, CDR1 is ENHRY and CDR2 is SYGVKD. With V trimmed by 4 bases and J by 0 bases, 7 bases remained unmatched. The CDR3 nucleotides are TGTGCCATCAGTGGTCGACAGGGGGGATCCTCCTACAATGAGCAGTTCTTC. Protein sequence: CAISGRQGGSSYNEQFF.

The chain recombines TRBV15 with TRBJ2-7; 7 bases map to TRBD2. This CDR3 is built from 17 residues. CDR1 is LNHNV and CDR2 is YYDKDF in the germline V gene (reference sequence). With 1 base clipped from V and 3 bases from J, the junction kept 12 bases outside the gene matches. CDR3 DNA sequence: TGTGCCACCAGCAGAGCCTTACGCGGGAGCTGGGACTACGAGCAGTACTTC. Translating it yields CATSRALRGSWDYEQYF. Full variable domain (outside the CDR3, taken from reference TRBV15 and TRBJ2-7): DAMVIQNPRYQVTQFGKPVTLSCSQTLNHNVMYWYQQKSSQAPKLLFHYYDKDFNNEADTPDNFQSRRPNTSFCFLDIRSPGLGDTAMYLCATSRALRGSWDYEQYFGPGTRLTVT.

The chain is built from TRBV9 and TRBJ1-4; D unresolved. The CDR3 length is 14 residues. Germline V gives CDR1 SGDLS, CDR2 YYNGEE. Trimming removed 4 bases from V and 10 bases from J, with 17 bases in between. The CDR3, as DNA: TGTGCCAGCAGCCCCCGACGAGGGAGCGGAAAACTGTTTTTT. The encoded protein is CASSPRRGSGKLFF.

A single count supports this clone. The chain carries TRBV28 and TRBJ2-7; D uncertain. V shed 2 bases and J shed 4 bases, with 6 bases lying between them. The CDR3 has 12 amino acids. Germline V gene lookup returns CDR1 MDHEN and CDR2 SYDVKM. The CDR3 nucleotides read TGTGCCAGCAGTTTAACCGAGTACGAGCAGTACTTC. This sequence encodes CASSLTEYEQYF.

The rearrangement joins TRBV10-3 to TRBJ1-2, with 12 bases fitting TRBD1. The CDR3 length is 14 residues. Unmatched junction bases numbered 9, after V lost 6 bases and J lost 10 bases. The germline CDR1 and CDR2 sequences are ENHRY and SYGVKD. In nucleotides, the CDR3 is TGTGCCATCAGCGATAGGGGACAGGGGGCGGACTACACCTTC. This encodes CAISDRGQGADYTF.

The rearrangement uses TRBV2 and TRBJ2-2; 9 bases align to TRBD1. The ends lost 6 bases at V and 4 bases at J; junction bases unmatched: 0. Germline loops: CDR1 SNHLY, CDR2 FYNNEI. This CDR3 is built from 13 residues. The CDR3, as DNA: TGTGCCAGCAGGACAGGGGGCACCGGGGAGCTGTTTTTT. Residues: CASRTGGTGELFF. Looking up the rest from reference TRBV2 and TRBJ2-2 gives the full variable domain: EPEVTQTPSHQVTQMGQEVILRCVPISNHLYFYWYRQILGQKVEFLVSFYNNEISEKSEIFDDQFSVERPDGSNFTLKIRSTKLEDSAMYFCASRTGGTGELFFGEGSRLTVL.

This clone was detected once. The chain uses TRBV19 and TRBJ1-1, with a possible D match to TRBD1 (5 bases). The germline gives CDR1 LNHDA, CDR2 SQIVND (reference sequence). The CDR3 runs 13 residues. V was trimmed by 6 bases and J by 5 bases, leaving 13 bases between them. CDR3 coding DNA: TGTGCCAGTAGAGGCCCCAGGGAAACTGAAGCTTTCTTT. Translated, it gives CASRGPRETEAFF. The complete variable domain, with remaining parts taken from reference TRBV19 and TRBJ1-1, reads DGGITQSPKYLFRKEGQNVTLSCEQNLNHDAMYWYRQDPGQGLRLIYYSQIVNDFQKGDIAEGYSVSREKKESFPLTVTSAQKNPTAFYLCASRGPRETEAFFGQGTRLTVV.

The J gene is TRBJ1-1, the V gene TRBV5-6; D ambiguous. CDR1 is SGHDT, CDR2 YYEEEE, per germline. CDR3 length equals 13 residues. V was trimmed by 0 bases and J by 3 bases, leaving 6 bases between them. The CDR3, as DNA: TGTGCCAGCAGCTTGGATCTGTACACTGAAGCTTTCTTT. Translation gives CASSLDLYTEAFF.

V usage is TRBV11-2 and J usage is TRBJ1-2, with a possible D match to TRBD1 (6 bases). This CDR3 contains 13 residues. The germline V gene encodes CDR1 SGHAT and CDR2 FQNNGV. With 5 bases removed from V and 5 bases from J, the gap between germline ends came to 12 bases. The CDR3 loop is CASSPHTGYGYTF. CDR3 in DNA: TGTGCCAGCAGCCCCCACACAGGGTATGGCTACACCTTC.